The 6 T cell receptor beta chains in this list originate from one sample, sequenced in a study of CXCR3-negative and CXCR3-positive naive CD8 T cells. With UMI labels, 5' RACE was used to prepare the TRB cDNA libraries. TCRdb derives one entry per CDR3 protein from the 5' RACE reads, leaving out DNA. The sample includes 130,000 or so distinct CDR3 sequences. The sequencing input was naive CXCR3- CD8+ T cells from blood. The subset was: CD45RO-CCR7+CD27+CD95- naive CD8+ T cells lacking CXCR3 (TNR3-). The source of these receptors is a human donor in good health. Some clones in this sample may be carry-over from other donors' samples.

The gene calls are TRBV9 and TRBJ2-7; TCRdb selects TRBD2, and the lack of DNA leaves this call unchecked. Germline values: CDR1 SGDLS, CDR2 YYNGEE. CDR3 size: 15 residues. The CDR3 spells CASSVRAGFSYEQYF.

The chain employs TRBV12-3 or TRBV12-4 and TRBJ2-2; TCRdb proposes TRBD1, but this gene call is untestable without DNA. This CDR3 region has 16 residues. The CDR3 is CASSNDRGRNTGELFF.

J is TRBJ2-1 and V is TRBV28; TCRdb proposes TRBD1, but this gene call is untestable without DNA. CDR3 size: 15 residues. CDR1 and CDR2 from the germline V gene are MDHEN and SYDVKM. The CDR3 sequence: CASSPPSLEYNEQFF.

The chain recombines TRBV7-3 with TRBJ2-3; the TCRdb call, TRBD1, lacks DNA for checking. There are 13 residues in the CDR3. Germline CDR1 SGHTA, CDR2 FQGTGA. The CDR3 sequence is CASSWTGPDTQYF.

V and J are TRBV28 and TRBJ2-3; TCRdb returns TRBD2, unconfirmable since there is no DNA. The CDR3 length is 16 residues. CDR1 is MDHEN, CDR2 SYDVKM, per germline. The CDR3 sequence is CASSSMTSGITDTQYF.

This chain connects TRBV5-1 to TRBJ2-5; TCRdb reports TRBD1, a call that lacks DNA to check it against. The germline gives CDR1 SGHRS, CDR2 YFSETQ. The length of the CDR3 is 13 residues. The CDR3 is CASSFDRGETQYF.